These 2 T cell receptor beta chains came from one sample sequenced in a study of blood T cell repertoires in COVID-19. Libraries were prepared by immunoSEQ multiplex PCR; TCRdb keeps only in-frame clonotypes and omits some of them. The data show around 80,000 clones, 70% to 85% seen once. The sequenced sample was peripheral blood. The receptors here all came from a man aged 45-65 years with active or convalescent COVID-19.

V is TRBV6-6 and J is TRBJ2-2; 8 bases fit TRBD1. This CDR3 region has 14 residues. The V gene end was trimmed by 2 bases and the J gene end by 4 bases; junction bases not matched to a gene: 0. CDR1 and CDR2 (germline): MNHNY, SVGAGI (reference sequence). DNA of the CDR3: TGTGCCAGCAGTTACGGGACAGGCACCGGGGAGCTGTTTTTT. It specifies CASSYGTGTGELFF.

The sample holds a few counts of this clone. This rearrangement joins TRBV6-2 or TRBV6-3 to TRBJ2-7, with 7 bases lining up with TRBD1. The CDR3 has 13 residues. CDR1 is MNHEY and CDR2 is SVGEGT in the germline V gene. The V segment lost 5 bases and the J segment 6 bases; nucleotides outside the gene matches: 7. CDR3 DNA: TGTGCCAGCAGTGCACAGGGGTTCGGCGAGCAGTACTTC. It is translated as CASSAQGFGEQYF.